This entry concerns a single T cell receptor (beta chain). Antigen: not known. The record originates from a study of cytomegalovirus exposure and HLA in healthy donors. Study-level findings and limits: In a later analysis, V- and J-gene trimming of beta chains associated with a DCLRE1C missense variant, replicated independently.

PCR employed 60 Vbeta and 13 Jbeta primers. Using immunoSEQ multiplex PCR, the repertoire was profiled, and TCRdb retains in-frame clones only, with some absent. The table has some 54,000 clones, about three quarters seen once. Germline CDR1 and CDR2: SGHRS and YFSETQ. V lost 4 bases and J 8 bases, leaving 18 bases between the germline ends. This CDR3 has 14 amino acids. Sample: PBMCs. The clonotype comes from a man between 18 and 29 years old in good health and CMV-seronegative. V gene TRBV5-1 combines with J gene TRBJ1-2; D uncertain. The CDR3 loop is CASSPEGSIGGYTF. CDR3 coding DNA: TGCGCCAGCAGCCCGGAGGGCTCAATTGGGGGCTACACCTTC.